The T cell receptor beta chain described here comes from a study of CD8+ T cells in alopecia areata. The CDR3 runs to 15 residues. Germline CDR1 reads SGHAT; CDR2 reads FQNNGV. V lost 5 bases, J lost 4 bases, and 17 bases lay in between. Comments on this clone: Its antigen is unidentified.

Treatment denoted: oral pan-JAK inhibitor, 5-10 mg twice daily. Peripheral blood and lesional scalp punch biopsies came from alopecia areata patients. Whole-study results and caveats: Although TCR sharing was seen in mice, sharing across patients was less clear, possibly for HLA-related reasons.

It was cDNA, reverse transcribed from extracted RNA, that served as the sequencing template. The method was immunoSEQ multiplex PCR; TCRdb's version includes in-frame clones alone and lacks a portion of them. The sample lists about 180,000 clones; about 51% were seen once. Sequenced material: CD8+ T cells sorted from blood, taken at roughly week 53, from a patient treated with tofacitinib. The TCR originated in a human donor with alopecia areata. The chain carries TRBV11-2 and TRBJ1-1; D not certain. This chain's CDR3 is CASSQNLGLGTEAFF. For the CDR3, the DNA is TGTGCCAGCAGCCAGAATTTGGGGTTGGGCACTGAAGCTTTCTTT.